The next 12 T cell receptor beta chains were all read from a single sample in a study of beta chain features in type 1 diabetes. Whole-study results and caveats: Type 1 diabetes patients had TCRB CDR3s that were shorter (moderately but significantly so) in all four CD4+ subsets.

Expressed TCRB transcripts were sequenced after all isolated RNA was converted to cDNA. Data came from immunoSEQ multiplex PCR; TCRdb stores just in-frame clones and leaves some out. The sample lists just over 25,000 clones, roughly 50% occurring once. Antigens for these TCRs are unknown. Sequenced: stem cell memory CD4+ T cells from blood. The receptors shown here come from a man in his thirties or forties with type 1 diabetes.

The J gene is TRBJ2-7, the V gene TRBV21-1; TRBD1, as called in the table, went unchecked against the DNA. TRBV21-1 is marked as a pseudogene. The CDR3 runs 17 residues. CDR3 nucleotide sequence: TGTGCCAGCAGCAAACTTGGACAGGGTCCCTTCCTGTACGAGCAGTACTTC. It specifies CASSKLGQGPFLYEQYF.

This chain joins TRBV7-9 and TRBJ1-2; D remains ambiguous. The V end was cut by 2 bases, the J end by 2 bases, with 12 bases between. Per germline, CDR1 SEHNR and CDR2 FQNEAQ (reference sequence). The CDR3 spans 15 residues. The CDR3 loop reads CASSLRETPNYGYTF. The CDR3 coding sequence is TGTGCCAGCAGCTTACGGGAAACGCCAAACTATGGCTACACCTTC.

The chain is built from TRBV2 and TRBJ1-1; no reliable D call. Germline loops: CDR1 SNHLY, CDR2 FYNNEI. CDR3 length equals 13 residues. Trimming removed 6 bases at V and 0 bases at J, with 8 bases between. For the CDR3, the DNA is TGTGCCAGCAGAGCGAACGTGAACACTGAAGCTTTCTTT. It specifies CASRANVNTEAFF.

The chain employs TRBV14 and TRBJ1-2; the D gene is possibly TRBD1 (5 bases). The length of the CDR3 is 17 residues. Trimming shortened V by 4 bases and J by 8 bases, and 26 bases separated the two germline ends. Germline CDR1 SGHDN, CDR2 FVKESK. The DNA of the CDR3 is TGTGCCAGCAGCCTGAACCGGGACTCGTCCTTGGCGGGCGGCTACACCTTC. Translation gives CASSLNRDSSLAGGYTF. The full variable domain, in which reference TRBV14 and TRBJ1-2 provide the parts outside the CDR3, is EAGVTQFPSHSVIEKGQTVTLRCDPISGHDNLYWYRRVMGKEIKFLLHFVKESKQDESGMPNNRFLAERTGGTYSTLKVQPAELEDSGVYFCASSLNRDSSLAGGYTFGSGTRLTVV.

The chain employs TRBV5-1 and TRBJ2-7; D might be TRBD1 (5 bases). CDR3 length equals 14 residues. The germline V gene has CDR1 SGHRS and CDR2 YFSETQ. Trimming shortened V by 0 bases and J by 3 bases, and 10 bases separated the two germline ends. The CDR3 sequence is CASSLEGRDYEQYF. For the CDR3, the DNA is TGCGCCAGCAGCTTGGAAGGCAGGGACTACGAGCAGTACTTC.

This clone has a handful of counts. V usage is TRBV25-1 and J usage is TRBJ2-7; D is undetermined. The V gene's germline CDR1 is MGHDK and CDR2 SYGVNS. The ends were cut back, 1 base at V and 6 bases at J, with 4 bases in the middle. The CDR3 spans 11 residues. Here the CDR3 DNA reads TGTGCCAGCAGTGAATTCGGCGAGCAGTACTTC. Its protein is CASSEFGEQYF.

This clone was counted between two and nine times. CDR3 residues: CASSLVGGSYEQYF. The CDR3 nucleotides are TGTGCCAGCAGCTTAGTCGGTGGTTCCTACGAGCAGTACTTC. The rearrangement joins TRBV7-2 to TRBJ2-7, with unresolved D. In germline, CDR1 is SGHTA, CDR2 FQGNSA. CDR3 size: 14 residues. V was trimmed by 1 base and J by 1 base, leaving 8 bases between them.

This clone was seen more than once but under ten times. The chain is built from TRBV5-1 and TRBJ1-1; D ambiguous. In germline, CDR1 is SGHRS, CDR2 YFSETQ. V dropped 7 bases and J dropped 1 base, with 14 bases sitting between them. The CDR3 loop spans 14 amino acids. CDR3 loop: CASAPGSGNTEAFF. The CDR3 bases are TGCGCCAGCGCTCCCGGGTCGGGGAACACTGAAGCTTTCTTT.

V and J are TRBV5-4 and TRBJ1-4; 9 bases align to TRBD1. CDR3 length: 15 amino acids. Per germline, CDR1 SGHNT and CDR2 YYREEE (reference sequence). Germline trimming cut 4 bases from V and 5 bases from J; bases unmatched to any gene: 6. The CDR3 here is CASSLQGAANEKLFF. As DNA, the CDR3 is TGTGCCAGCAGCCTACAGGGGGCGGCGAATGAAAAACTGTTTTTT.

In this sample, this clone turned up a few times. V gene TRBV2 combines with J gene TRBJ2-3, with D possibly TRBD2 on 5 matching bases. V was shortened by 7 bases and J by 10 bases, with 18 bases between the two germline ends. CDR1 is SNHLY and CDR2 is FYNNEI in the germline V gene. The CDR3 runs 13 residues. The DNA for the CDR3 is TGTGCCAGCATGAGGACTCTCCCTCGGGCGCAGTATTTT. Translation gives CASMRTLPRAQYF. The full variable domain, rest sourced from reference TRBV2 and TRBJ2-3, is EPEVTQTPSHQVTQMGQEVILRCVPISNHLYFYWYRQILGQKVEFLVSFYNNEISEKSEIFDDQFSVERPDGSNFTLKIRSTKLEDSAMYFCASMRTLPRAQYFGPGTRLTVL.

This clone showed up just once. The gene calls are TRBV20-1 and TRBJ1-1; D not resolved. Germline-derived CDR1 and CDR2 are DFQATT and SNEGSKA (reference sequence). Trimming took 6 bases from V and 5 from J, leaving 10 bases between them. The CDR3 sequence is 11 residues long. CDR3 residues: CSAWEWTEAFF. The CDR3 nucleotides read TGCAGTGCCTGGGAGTGGACTGAAGCTTTCTTT.

The sample holds a few counts of this clone. The chain has TRBV5-5 and TRBJ1-2; TRBD1 is a possible D gene (5 bases). The germline gives CDR1 SGHKS, CDR2 YYEKEE (reference sequence). Trimming cost V 0 bases and J 2 bases, with 8 bases left between them. The CDR3 loop spans 14 amino acids. The CDR3 loop reads CASSLEGLNYGYTF. DNA for the CDR3: TGTGCCAGCAGCTTGGAGGGGTTGAACTATGGCTACACCTTC.